A single sample is the source of the 23 T cell receptor beta chains below, sequenced in a study of CD8 T cells in ankylosing spondylitis. TCRdb re-analysed the 5' RACE reads in MiXCR, keeping a single row per CDR3 protein. The table shows around 130,000 distinct CDR3 sequences, with about 6.5% occurring only once. The sequenced material came from blood, either unsorted or a sorted T cell fraction (not recorded which). These receptors were collected from a male donor with ankylosing spondylitis or in good health (not recorded which).

At least ten counts were recorded for this clonotype. The chain links TRBV6-5 to TRBJ2-4; D perhaps matches TRBD1 (6 bases). The CDR3 runs to 18 residues. V was trimmed by 5 bases and J by 6 bases, leaving 26 bases between them. Germline V gene lookup returns CDR1 MNHEY and CDR2 SVGAGI. The CDR3 loop reads CASSLQGAGDFYPNIQYF. The CDR3, as DNA: TGTGCCAGCAGTCTACAGGGAGCCGGAGATTTCTACCCAAACATTCAGTACTTC.

Note on this clonotype: A much larger clone differs by one base, so this may be a read error. V gene TRBV20-1 combines with J gene TRBJ2-1; D perhaps matches TRBD2 (7 bases). This CDR3 is 17 amino acids long. CDR1 is DFQATT, CDR2 SNEGSKA, per germline (reference sequence). The CDR3 spells CCARGGDRLSSYNEQFF. CDR3 nucleotides: TGCTGTGCTAGAGGGGGGGATAGACTTAGCTCCTACAATGAGCAGTTCTTC.

This clonotype has ten or more counts. The rearrangement uses TRBV9 and TRBJ2-7; 8 bases align to TRBD1. CDR3 length: 14 residues. V trimming: 5 bases; J trimming: 3 bases; junction bases outside the gene matches: 7. In germline, CDR1 is SGDLS, CDR2 YYNGEE. The chain's CDR3 is CASSRQGRDYEQYF. The CDR3 bases are TGTGCCAGCAGTCGACAGGGGCGAGACTACGAGCAGTACTTC.

The chain joins TRBV29-1 to TRBJ2-1; TRBD2 matches at 10 bases. CDR3 length: 12 residues. Germline trimming cut 7 bases from V and 9 bases from J; bases unmatched to any gene: 6. Germline loops: CDR1 SQVTM, CDR2 ANQGSEA. The CDR3 region is CSGGVAGGEQFF. The CDR3 DNA reads TGCAGCGGCGGGGTAGCGGGAGGTGAGCAGTTCTTC.

This clonotype was observed at least ten times. V is TRBV9 and J is TRBJ2-3, with D perhaps given as TRBD1 or TRBD2 (6 bases each). CDR3 length equals 13 residues. The germline V gene has CDR1 SGDLS and CDR2 YYNGEE. V gave up 7 bases and J gave up 5 bases, with 14 bases separating them. The CDR3 here is CASCEGGEDTQYF. The CDR3 DNA follows: TGTGCCAGCTGCGAGGGGGGCGAAGATACGCAGTATTTT.

Ten or more counts support this clonotype. The J gene is TRBJ2-5, the V gene TRBV5-1; TRBD1 agrees at 9 bases. Germline trimming cut 4 bases from V and 1 base from J; bases unmatched to any gene: 8. This CDR3 region has 16 residues. Per germline, CDR1 SGHRS and CDR2 YFSETQ. CDR3 residues: CASSRTGANIQETQYF. The CDR3 DNA reads as TGCGCCAGCAGCCGGACAGGGGCTAACATCCAAGAGACCCAGTACTTC.

This rearrangement joins TRBV12-3 or TRBV12-4 to TRBJ2-5; TRBD1 is a possible D gene (5 bases). Trimming stripped 7 bases from V and 2 bases from J, with 14 bases between. The CDR3 is 14 residues long. The CDR3, as DNA: TGTGCCAGCACTCGTGGGGCCGATCAAGAGACCCAGTACTTC. It yields the protein CASTRGADQETQYF.

This clonotype was seen repeatedly, ten times or more. This chain joins TRBV29-1 and TRBJ2-2; tentatively, D is TRBD1 (6 bases). Per germline, CDR1 SQVTM and CDR2 ANQGSEA. V shed 3 bases and J shed 4 bases, with 9 bases lying between them. CDR3 size: 13 residues. CDR3 loop: CSVDLGATGELFF. CDR3 sequence (DNA): TGCAGCGTTGATTTGGGGGCCACCGGGGAGCTGTTTTTT.

In regard to this clonotype: This may arise from a read error, as a much more abundant clone is one base away. The rearrangement joins TRBV5-8 to TRBJ2-5, with D possibly being TRBD2 (5 bases). The CDR3 is 15 amino acids. Trimming shortened V by 1 base and J by 5 bases, and 15 bases separated the two germline ends. Germline-derived CDR1 and CDR2 are SGHTS and YDEGEE. As DNA, the CDR3 is TGTGCCAGCAGCTTGTTCCGGGAAAGTCGGGAGACCCAGTACTTC. Translation: CASSLFRESRETQYF.

This clonotype occurred many times. The rearrangement links TRBV20-1 to TRBJ2-1; no clear D gene. V was cut by 2 bases and J by 4 bases, with 3 bases left in between. CDR3 length: 11 amino acids. CDR1 is DFQATT, CDR2 SNEGSKA, per germline (reference sequence). The CDR3 sequence is CSARRYNEQFF. DNA for the CDR3: TGCAGTGCTAGACGGTACAATGAGCAGTTCTTC.

This clonotype was seen repeatedly, ten times or more. The chain carries TRBV7-9 and TRBJ1-1; D is uncertain. The CDR3 extends over 13 amino acids. Trimming left V 3 bases short and J 5 bases short, with 10 bases between. Per germline, CDR1 SEHNR and CDR2 FQNEAQ (reference sequence). The CDR3 protein is CASSFLTLTEAFF. In DNA form, the CDR3 reads TGTGCCAGCAGCTTTTTGACCCTTACTGAAGCTTTCTTT.

The rearrangement links TRBV5-1 to TRBJ2-2; 10 bases align to TRBD1. The germline V gene encodes CDR1 SGHRS and CDR2 YFSETQ. Trimming at V came to 4 bases and at J to 6 bases, leaving 12 bases not matched to a gene. This CDR3 region has 17 residues. This CDR3 reads CASSTATGTGDPGELFF. Here the CDR3 DNA reads TGCGCCAGCAGCACCGCCACCGGGACAGGGGACCCCGGGGAGCTGTTTTTT.

This clonotype was observed at least ten times. The DNA of the CDR3 is TGTGCCAGCACCGGGACTAGGGCCGGGGGTGAGCAGTTCTTC. This gives the protein CASTGTRAGGEQFF. The chain is built from TRBV6-2 or TRBV6-3 and TRBJ2-1; 8 bases are shared with TRBD2. The CDR3 length is 14 residues. Germline CDR1 reads MNHEY; CDR2 reads SVGEGT. V gave up 7 bases and J gave up 9 bases; unmatched junction bases: 11.

This clonotype was counted ten times or more. The chain links TRBV25-1 to TRBJ2-3, with 10 bases fitting TRBD1. Trimming removed 7 bases from V and 2 bases from J; junction bases left unmatched: 6. The germline gives CDR1 MGHDK, CDR2 SYGVNS. The CDR3 sequence is 15 residues long. CDR3 sequence: CASKSRQGATDTQYF. CDR3 nucleotides: TGTGCCAGCAAATCTCGACAGGGGGCCACAGATACGCAGTATTTT.

This clonotype was seen at least ten times. V usage is TRBV6-4 and J usage is TRBJ2-3; TRBD2 matches at 9 bases. Germline V gene sequence: CDR1 MRHNA, CDR2 SNTAGT. The V segment lost 0 bases and the J segment 0 bases; nucleotides outside the gene matches: 4. This CDR3 is 17 amino acids long. CDR3 coding DNA: TGTGCCAGCAGTGACTCGCGGGAGGGCCATAGCACAGATACGCAGTATTTT. The encoded protein is CASSDSREGHSTDTQYF.

The table lists this clonotype with many counts. The gene calls are TRBV2 and TRBJ2-2, with D tentatively TRBD1 or TRBD2 (6 bases each). The V end was cut by 6 bases, the J end by 4 bases, with 9 bases between. Germline assignment: CDR1 SNHLY and CDR2 FYNNEI. The CDR3 consists of 13 residues. The CDR3 is CASRTGATGELFF. The DNA for the CDR3 is TGTGCCAGCAGAACGGGGGCCACCGGGGAGCTGTTTTTT.

As concerns this clonotype: A much larger clone sits a single nucleotide away, making a read error possible. The chain has TRBV5-1 and TRBJ1-5; D remains unclear. V shed 0 bases and J shed 5 bases, with 6 bases lying between them. The CDR3 length is 13 residues. Germline CDR1 and CDR2: SGHRS and YFSETQ. CDR3 coding DNA: TGCGCCAGCAGCTTGGGGGCAGATCAGCCCCAGCATTTT. Translation: CASSLGADQPQHF.

The table lists this clonotype with many counts. The DNA for the CDR3 is TGCAGTGCTAGAGTACCCAGTTCCTACGAGCAGTACTTC. Protein product: CSARVPSSYEQYF. This chain connects TRBV20-1 to TRBJ2-7, with D uncertain. Trimming removed 1 base at V and 1 base at J, with 8 bases between. This CDR3 has 13 amino acids. From germline, CDR1 is DFQATT and CDR2 SNEGSKA (reference sequence).

This clonotype came up many times. The chain couples TRBV12-3 or TRBV12-4 to TRBJ2-7; D might be TRBD1 (5 bases). The V end was cut by 5 bases, the J end by 3 bases, with 11 bases between. This CDR3 has 13 residues. The chain's CDR3 is CASSPVDSYEQYF. CDR3 nucleotides: TGTGCCAGCAGTCCCGTCGACAGCTACGAGCAGTACTTC.

This clonotype was counted ten times or more. This rearrangement joins TRBV11-2 to TRBJ2-1; no clear D gene. The CDR3 is 13 amino acids. Germline V CDR1 and CDR2: SGHAT, FQNNGV. Trimming removed 0 bases from V and 2 bases from J, with 2 bases in between. CDR3 DNA: TGTGCCAGCAGCTTAGAAGCCTACAATGAGCAGTTCTTC. It is translated as CASSLEAYNEQFF. Based on the CDR3 plus reference TRBV11-2 and TRBJ2-1, the full variable domain is EAGVAQSPRYKIIEKRQSVAFWCNPISGHATLYWYQQILGQGPKLLIQFQNNGVVDDSQLPKDRFSAERLKGVDSTLKIQPAKLEDSAVYLCASSLEAYNEQFFGPGTRLTVL.

This clonotype came up many times. The CDR3 protein is CASSLVGSAYTGELFF. CDR3 bases: TGTGCCAGCAGCTTGGTAGGGTCAGCATACACCGGGGAGCTGTTTTTT. V gene TRBV5-6 combines with J gene TRBJ2-2; D call uncertain. There are 16 residues in the CDR3. Trimming cost V 0 bases and J 3 bases, with 12 bases left between them. Germline-derived CDR1 and CDR2 are SGHDT and YYEEEE. The full variable domain, rest sourced from reference TRBV5-6 and TRBJ2-2, is DAGVTQSPTHLIKTRGQQVTLRCSPKSGHDTVSWYQQALGQGPQFIFQYYEEEERQRGNFPDRFSGHQFPNYSSELNVNALLLGDSALYLCASSLVGSAYTGELFFGEGSRLTVL.

This clonotype was detected ten times or more. The genes are TRBV10-3 and TRBJ2-7; no clear D. Trimming took off 10 bases at V and 0 bases at J, with 13 bases between the two ends. This CDR3 is 13 amino acids long. Germline loops: CDR1 ENHRY, CDR2 SYGVKD. The CDR3, as DNA: TGTGCCACCTTGCGGACGGACTCCTACGAGCAGTACTTC. The encoded protein is CATLRTDSYEQYF.

This chain links TRBV7-2 with TRBJ1-1; D possibly corresponds to TRBD1 (5 bases). This CDR3 is built from 12 residues. Trimming took off 5 bases at V and 10 bases at J, with 14 bases between the two ends. Germline V gene sequence: CDR1 SGHTA, CDR2 FQGNSA. The CDR3 coding sequence is TGTGCCAGCAGCCCGGGTGGTGGGGGAGCTTTCTTT. It codes for CASSPGGGGAFF. Using reference TRBV7-2 and TRBJ1-1 for the parts outside the CDR3, the full variable domain is GAGVSQSPSNKVTEKGKDVELRCDPISGHTALYWYRQSLGQGLEFLIYFQGNSAPDKSGLPSDRFSAERTGGSVSTLTIQRTQQEDSAVYLCASSPGGGGAFFGQGTRLTVV.